The 2 T cell receptor beta chains below all came from one sample that was sequenced in a study of identical twins. TCRdb re-derived calls from the 5' RACE reads in MiXCR, one entry per CDR3 protein. This sample has 400,000 to 500,000 distinct CDR3 sequences; about a fifth occur once, and the top ten carry 10% to 15%. The sequencing sample was made of naive T cells sorted from blood. Receptor source: a man aged 45 to 65 in good health.

The V and J genes are TRBV11-2 and TRBJ2-2; no firm D call. The CDR3 consists of 15 residues. CDR1 is SGHAT and CDR2 is FQNNGV in the germline V gene. V was cut by 4 bases and J by 2 bases, with 11 bases left in between. The CDR3 protein is CASSSGRVNTGELFF. The CDR3 nucleotides read TGTGCCAGCAGCTCAGGACGCGTCAACACCGGGGAGCTGTTTTTT.

V is TRBV7-6 and J is TRBJ2-1; D is possibly TRBD1 or TRBD2 (5 bases each). The CDR3 is made up of 14 amino acids. The germline V and J ends were trimmed by 5 bases and 10 bases, with 18 bases remaining between them. The germline V gene encodes CDR1 SGHVS and CDR2 FNYEAQ. CDR3: CASSPGTEYSEQFF. The DNA of the CDR3 is TGTGCCAGCAGCCCGGGGACGGAATATAGCGAGCAGTTCTTC.